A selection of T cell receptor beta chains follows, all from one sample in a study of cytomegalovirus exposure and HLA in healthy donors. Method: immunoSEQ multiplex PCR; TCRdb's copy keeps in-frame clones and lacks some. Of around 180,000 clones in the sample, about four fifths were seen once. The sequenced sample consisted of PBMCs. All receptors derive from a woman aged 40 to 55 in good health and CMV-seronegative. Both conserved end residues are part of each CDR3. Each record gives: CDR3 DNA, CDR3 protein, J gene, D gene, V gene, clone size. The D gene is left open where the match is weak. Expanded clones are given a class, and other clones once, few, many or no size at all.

DNA: TGCGCCAGCAGCTTGGCCGGGACAGGGCCCTGGGACAGCTCCTACAATGAGCAGTTCTTC
CDR3: CASSLAGTGPWDSSYNEQFF
J: TRBJ2-1
D: TRBD1
V: TRBV5-1
size: -

DNA: TGTGCCAGCAGCGTCGGGAGTTTAAGGAACAATGAGCAGTTCTTC
CDR3: CASSVGSLRNNEQFF
J: TRBJ2-1
D: -
V: TRBV9
size: few

DNA: TGTGCCAGCAGCTCAGTAGCGGGGCTATCCACAGATACGCAGTATTTT
CDR3: CASSSVAGLSTDTQYF
J: TRBJ2-3
D: TRBD2
V: TRBV7-2
size: -

DNA: TGTGCCTGGAGTGCTGACAGTTTTAGCAATCAGCCCCAGCATTTT
CDR3: CAWSADSFSNQPQHF
J: TRBJ1-5
D: -
V: TRBV30
size: -

DNA: TGTGCCAGCAGATACGGACAGCTCTTAAACACAGATACGCAGTATTTT
CDR3: CASRYGQLLNTDTQYF
J: TRBJ2-3
D: -
V: TRBV5-8
size: few

DNA: TGTGCCAGCAGCCCACGGGGGGGAGGAGTGGGTGAAAAACTGTTTTTT
CDR3: CASSPRGGGVGEKLFF
J: TRBJ1-4
D: -
V: TRBV5-5
size: -

DNA: TGCAGCGTTGACCCTAGCGGGACCCCCACCGATACGCAGTATTTT
CDR3: CSVDPSGTPTDTQYF
J: TRBJ2-3
D: TRBD2
V: TRBV29-1
size: -

DNA: TGTGCCAGCAGTGGGGACACCTATGGCTACACCTTC
CDR3: CASSGDTYGYTF
J: TRBJ1-2
D: -
V: TRBV6-5
size: -

DNA: TGTGCTAGTGGTTTAGGAGGCGGGACTAAGCAGTTCTTC
CDR3: CASGLGGGTKQFF
J: TRBJ2-1
D: TRBD2
V: TRBV12-5
size: -

DNA: TGTGCCAGCAGCCCCTTACAGGGGTTTGGCTACACCTTC
CDR3: CASSPLQGFGYTF
J: TRBJ1-2
D: TRBD1
V: TRBV5-4
size: -

DNA: TGTGCCAGCAGACTAAACGGACTAGCGGGAGCAGATGAGCAGTTCTTC
CDR3: CASRLNGLAGADEQFF
J: TRBJ2-1
D: TRBD2
V: TRBV11-3
size: once

DNA: TGTGCCTGGAGTCTAGCGGGAGAGGGGACCCAGTACTTC
CDR3: CAWSLAGEGTQYF
J: TRBJ2-5
D: TRBD2
V: TRBV30
size: -

DNA: TGTGCCAGTAACCCGGGAGGGACAGATACGCAGTATTTT
CDR3: CASNPGGTDTQYF
J: TRBJ2-3
D: TRBD2
V: TRBV19
size: -

DNA: TGCGCCAGCAGCTCGGACAGGGTTTTTGACACTGAAGCTTTCTTT
CDR3: CASSSDRVFDTEAFF
J: TRBJ1-1
D: TRBD1
V: TRBV5-1
size: once

DNA: TGTGCCAGCAGCTTACATCCCTTGAGGGAGCACGGAACCTACGAGCAGTACTTC
CDR3: CASSLHPLREHGTYEQYF
J: TRBJ2-7
D: -
V: TRBV7-7
size: -

DNA: TGTGCCAGCAGCAAGCAGGGGTTTCGGCAAGACGATGAGCAGTTCTTC
CDR3: CASSKQGFRQDDEQFF
J: TRBJ2-1
D: -
V: TRBV2
size: -

DNA: TGCAGCGCCCGTCCGGGACAGGGGACCGGGGAGCTGTTTTTT
CDR3: CSARPGQGTGELFF
J: TRBJ2-2
D: TRBD1
V: TRBV29-1
size: -

DNA: TGTGCCAGCAGTCCGGGACAGGGAAACACCATATATTTT
CDR3: CASSPGQGNTIYF
J: TRBJ1-3
D: TRBD1
V: TRBV28
size: -

DNA: TGTGTCAGAAGCTTCCGGATTGACGGGAGCAATCAGCCCCAGCATTTT
CDR3: CVRSFRIDGSNQPQHF
J: TRBJ1-5
D: -
V: TRBV7-5
size: -

DNA: TGTGCCAGTAAGAACCAGGGGGCCTTATCTGGGGCCAACGTCCTGACTTTC
CDR3: CASKNQGALSGANVLTF
J: TRBJ2-6
D: TRBD1
V: TRBV19
size: -

DNA: TGTGCCAGCAGAGTGGGGGGCGGGAGCTACAATGAGCAGTTCTTC
CDR3: CASRVGGGSYNEQFF
J: TRBJ2-1
D: -
V: TRBV6-5
size: -

DNA: TGTGCCAGCAGCCTACAGGGGGTCCAAGAGACCCAGTACTTC
CDR3: CASSLQGVQETQYF
J: TRBJ2-5
D: TRBD1
V: TRBV11-2
size: -

DNA: TGTGCCACCCTGTCAAGAACGGACGAGCAGTACTTC
CDR3: CATLSRTDEQYF
J: TRBJ2-7
D: -
V: TRBV6-5
size: -

DNA: TGTGCCAGCAGCCAAGTCGGGCCCTCGGGGGCAGATACGCAGTATTTT
CDR3: CASSQVGPSGADTQYF
J: TRBJ2-3
D: -
V: TRBV4-2
size: few

DNA: TGTGCCAGCAGATCCACAGGGTTTGAAGCTTTCTTT
CDR3: CASRSTGFEAFF
J: TRBJ1-1
D: -
V: TRBV7-2
size: -

DNA: TGTGCCAGCAGCCCGTGGGGGGGATCTGAGCAGCCCCAGCATTTT
CDR3: CASSPWGGSEQPQHF
J: TRBJ1-5
D: -
V: TRBV5-8
size: -

DNA: TGTGCCAGCAGAAAATCGACAGCCACTACCTTTAACTATGGCTACACCTTC
CDR3: CASRKSTATTFNYGYTF
J: TRBJ1-2
D: -
V: TRBV5-8
size: -

DNA: TGTGCCAGCAGCTTGGACAGGGTCAACACTGAAGCTTTCTTT
CDR3: CASSLDRVNTEAFF
J: TRBJ1-1
D: -
V: TRBV5-4
size: -

DNA: TGTGCCTGGGGAGGGGGCGGTCAGCCCCAGCATTTT
CDR3: CAWGGGGQPQHF
J: TRBJ1-5
D: TRBD1
V: TRBV30
size: -

DNA: TGTGCCAGCAGCGTAGCTGGGGCGGGAGTCCCCGGCAATGAGCAGTTCTTC
CDR3: CASSVAGAGVPGNEQFF
J: TRBJ2-1
D: TRBD2
V: TRBV9
size: once

DNA: TGCAGTGCAGGACTAGCGGAGGGGCAGTTCTTC
CDR3: CSAGLAEGQFF
J: TRBJ2-1
D: TRBD2
V: TRBV20-1
size: few

DNA: TGTGCCAGCAGCTTGGGCGGACTAGCTGACAATGAGCAGTTCTTC
CDR3: CASSLGGLADNEQFF
J: TRBJ2-1
D: TRBD2
V: TRBV5-4
size: -

DNA: TGTGCCAGCAGCCTCGAGCTACTAGCGGGACGGGAGCAGTACTTC
CDR3: CASSLELLAGREQYF
J: TRBJ2-7
D: TRBD2
V: TRBV5-6
size: few

DNA: TGTGCCAGCAGATTGGGACTAGCGGGAGACTACAATGAGCAGTTCTTC
CDR3: CASRLGLAGDYNEQFF
J: TRBJ2-1
D: TRBD2
V: TRBV28
size: -

DNA: TGCGCCAGCAGCAAAGGACAGGGCCCTGAAGCTTTCTTT
CDR3: CASSKGQGPEAFF
J: TRBJ1-1
D: TRBD1
V: TRBV5-1
size: -

DNA: TGTGCCAGCCAACAGGGGCCTAACTATGGCTACACCTTC
CDR3: CASQQGPNYGYTF
J: TRBJ1-2
D: TRBD1
V: TRBV27
size: -

DNA: TGCAGCGTTGAAGAGTACAGGGCTGAAGCTTTCTTT
CDR3: CSVEEYRAEAFF
J: TRBJ1-1
D: -
V: TRBV29-1
size: -

DNA: TGTGCCAGTAGTGGCGAGCAGGGCCGGCCCTACAATGAGCAGTTCTTC
CDR3: CASSGEQGRPYNEQFF
J: TRBJ2-1
D: -
V: TRBV19
size: -

DNA: TGTGCCACCCATCCCACCACTATCGTGACTAGCCGTCAGTTCTTC
CDR3: CATHPTTIVTSRQFF
J: TRBJ2-1
D: TRBD2
V: TRBV10-3
size: -

DNA: TGCGCCAGCAGTGTGGGGGACATCCAAGAGACCCAGTACTTC
CDR3: CASSVGDIQETQYF
J: TRBJ2-5
D: -
V: TRBV10-1
size: -